The clone carrying this TCR beta chain was detected many times. The sample is drawn from a study of regulatory T cells in long-lasting Graves disease. Study-wide background: New Graves' disease cases had less than 3 months of antithyroid drugs.

Deletions cut 4 bases from V and 0 bases from J, with 10 bases between. The CDR3 is 14 residues long. Germline V lookup: CDR1 GTSNPN, CDR2 SVGIG (reference sequence). In building TCR beta libraries, iRepertoire HTBI primers were used together with Arm-PCR of CDR3 regions. In the authors' methods: Across samples, 62 TRBV and 14 TRBJ segments were found. TCRdb reprocessed the multiplex PCR reads with MiXCR, giving one entry per CDR3 protein. These V and J calls originate from TCRdb's pipeline instead of the authors' own analysis. The sample lists hundreds of thousands of distinct CDR3 sequences, 16% occurring once. Stated time point: newly diagnosed GD, antithyroid drugs for less than 3 months. The TCR library used RNA extracted from PBMCs. The same data also contributed to another study, on T cells in Graves' hyperthyroidism and ophthalmopathy. From that study: The primer set for the first-round RT-PCR of the TCR CDR3 was HTBI. Onset of ophthalmopathy came a median 6.5 months after the model predicted it.

The receptor's source is a man aged 40-49 years with Graves disease. This chain connects TRBV30 to TRBJ1-3; D ambiguous. The input for sequencing was peripheral blood mononuclear cells (PBMCs), taken at new diagnosis, from a patient treated with antithyroid drugs. Written as DNA, the CDR3 is TGTGCCTGGATAACCAAGAGCTCTGGAAACACCATATATTTT. Protein sequence: CAWITKSSGNTIYF.